What follows describes a single TCR beta chain. Its antigen is undetermined. The CDR3 contains 14 residues. Per the germline V gene, CDR1 is SEHNR and CDR2 is FQNEAQ (reference sequence). Between the trimmed V and J ends, which lost 5 bases and 4 bases, there was a span of 14 bases. The data are from a study of lymphopenia after photon versus proton radiotherapy. Findings and caveats of the study: Relative stability marked proton patients; photon patients lost diversity and naive cells. Post-nadir TCR diversity decline inversely tracked overall survival among those who died. After lymphocyte nadir, photon-treated repertoires showed oligoclonal expansion, especially CD8+ Temra.

This table comes from immunoSEQ multiplex PCR, and its TCRdb copy is limited to in-frame clones, with some not included. The sample includes some 21,000 clones, less than 85% of them seen just once. The receptor's source is a man aged 60 to 69 with pancreatic cancer. Sequences were derived from peripheral blood, sampled from a patient treated with photon-based radiotherapy. The V gene is TRBV7-9, the J gene TRBJ1-1; TRBD1 might be the D (6 bases). The CDR3 reads CASSARTVSTEAFF. The CDR3 DNA sequence: TGTGCCAGCAGCGCAAGGACAGTAAGCACTGAAGCTTTCTTT.